This T cell receptor (beta chain) was sequenced in a study of T cell responses to AZD1222 COVID-19 vaccine (dated by TCRdb to the early 2020s). For context, the study as a whole: AZD1222 recipients whose second dose came at about 4 weeks and those whose second dose came at about 12 weeks were combined into one group, since spike-specific TCR depth and breadth did not differ between the two schedules. TCR sequencing covered 230 to 250 trial participants: some 210 given two doses of AZD1222 and about 26 given two doses of MenACWY control vaccine. Enrollment into the trials was organized by age into subgroups of 18-55, 56-69 and 70-plus years, and those subgroups contained roughly 150, 30 and 60 TCR-sequenced participants, respectively.

The CDR3 regions of human TCRbeta chains were analyzed by immunosequencing. The original pipeline was this. Repertoire TCRs were matched against a reference library of SARS-CoV-2-specific TCRs generated with the MIRA antigen-specificity platform. Breadth meant the fraction of unique TCRs that were SARS-CoV-2-associated, whereas depth meant the fraction of total T cells that were SARS-CoV-2-associated. Using the MIRA data, each spike-specific TCR was mapped to the spike region that the TCR reacts to and placed in a CD4 or CD8 class. Log10-transformed breadth and depth values were compared by one-way ANOVA with Sidak's multiple comparisons tests. TCRdb took this table from immuneACCESS and kept in-frame rearrangements with V and J called. Such tables lack part of the clones; where checked against another copy, unresolved V genes explain under half of the gap, and the rest is unexplained. V and J calls plus clone size are reproduced from that table; the DNA served to infer D and trimming. The sample table shows roughly 180,000 clones, and 94% are seen once. The ten largest clones represent roughly 9.2% of the sample.

Turning to this clone: Its cognate antigen has yet to be identified. No much larger clone is present one base from it, and per-base qualities are unavailable.

The time point tag for this specimen amounts to: baseline before first vaccination. Samples from vaccinated people were obtained from the UK trials COV001 and COV002, which included a single-blind randomized controlled phase 2/3 trial of AZD1222 (ChAdOx1 nCoV-19) in healthy adults. For TCRbeta chain sequencing, PBMC samples from trial participants were taken at day 0 and at day 28 after the second dose. The paper's findings and limits, for the study overall: Because no day 14 peak-response samples were available, repertoires were characterized only after the peak T cell response. Vaccine-associated CD4 TCRs spanned the whole spike protein, with dominant responses in regions 160-218 and 743-854. Conclusions about previously exposed vaccinees are limited because only five or six AZD1222 recipients were SARS-CoV-2 seropositive at baseline. Reportedly, close to half of the unique spike-specific TCRs recognized epitopes lying outside the regions that are mutated in the B.1.351 and B.1.1.7 variants. Participants were mostly white British and included more females than males, and it was suggested by the authors that clonal diversity may have been underestimated. The 56-69-year group was small, and its depth increase did not reach significance, likely because of low power. After two AZD1222 doses, both the breadth and the depth of spike-specific TCRs were significantly higher than at day 0 and than in MenACWY recipients.

Reading from cysteine to phenylalanine, the CDR3 counts 13 amino acids. Solely the CDR3 DNA is kept, with 39 bases framed from the first base. V gives up 5 bases and J gives up 4 bases, and the segment between their germline ends measures 12 bases. The germline V gene yields MGHDK for CDR1 and SYGVNS for CDR2. Rearrangement joined TRBV25-1 to TRBJ2-7; the D gene assignment is ambiguous. The receptor was isolated from an adult in good health. Sequencing used peripheral blood, obtained on day 0 of AZD1222 vaccination. CDR3 loop: CASSPPGPYEQYF. The bases read TGTGCCAGCAGTCCTCCCGGCCCTTACGAGCAGTACTTC.